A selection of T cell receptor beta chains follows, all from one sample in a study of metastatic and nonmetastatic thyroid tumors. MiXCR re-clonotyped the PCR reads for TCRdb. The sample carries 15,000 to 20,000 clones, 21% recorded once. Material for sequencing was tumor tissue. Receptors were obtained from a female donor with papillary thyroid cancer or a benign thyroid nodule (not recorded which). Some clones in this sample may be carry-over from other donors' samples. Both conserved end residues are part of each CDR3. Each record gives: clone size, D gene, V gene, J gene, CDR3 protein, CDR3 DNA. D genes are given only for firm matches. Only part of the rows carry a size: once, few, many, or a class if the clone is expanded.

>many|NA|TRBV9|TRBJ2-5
CASSVAGDYQETQYF
TGTGCCAGCAGCGTAGCGGGTGACTACCAAGAGACCCAGTACTTC
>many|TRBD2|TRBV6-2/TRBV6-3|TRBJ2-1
CASSLSSGRARNEQFF
TGTGCCAGCAGTTTGAGTAGCGGGAGAGCGCGCAATGAGCAGTTCTTC
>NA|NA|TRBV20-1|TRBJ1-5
CSAREPGHNSNQPQHF
TGCAGTGCTAGAGAGCCTGGACATAATAGCAATCAGCCCCAGCATTTT
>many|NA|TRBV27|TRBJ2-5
CASSLWGGETQYF
TGTGCCAGCAGTTTATGGGGTGGCGAGACCCAGTACTTC
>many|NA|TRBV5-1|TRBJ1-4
CASSLAAGGGEKLFF
TGCGCCAGCAGCTTGGCTGCAGGTGGAGGCGAAAAACTGTTTTTT
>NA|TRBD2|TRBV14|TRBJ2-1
CASSHRLAGQSDEQFF
TGTGCCAGCAGCCACCGACTAGCGGGACAGAGTGATGAGCAGTTCTTC
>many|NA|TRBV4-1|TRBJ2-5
CASSPRDGPYQETQYF
TGCGCCAGCAGCCCTAGAGACGGCCCGTACCAAGAGACCCAGTACTTC
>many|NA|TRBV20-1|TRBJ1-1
CSARSAPNTEAFF
TGCAGTGCTAGAAGTGCTCCGAACACTGAAGCTTTCTTT
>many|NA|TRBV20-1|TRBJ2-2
CSGTPRTGELFF
TGCAGTGGGACACCTCGTACCGGGGAGCTGTTTTTT
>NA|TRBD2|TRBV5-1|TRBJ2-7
CASSLRIAGGPGMRDEQYF
TGCGCCAGCAGCTTGCGAATAGCGGGAGGGCCAGGTATGCGAGACGAGCAGTACTTC
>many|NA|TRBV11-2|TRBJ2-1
CASSLGGHEQFF
TGTGCCAGCAGCTTAGGTGGCCATGAGCAGTTCTTC
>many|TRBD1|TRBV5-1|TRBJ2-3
CASSTGGSDTQYF
TGCGCCAGCAGCACAGGGGGCTCGGATACGCAGTATTTT
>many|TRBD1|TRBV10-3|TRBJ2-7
CAISRDSGNYEQYF
TGTGCCATCAGTCGGGACAGCGGAAACTACGAGCAGTACTTC
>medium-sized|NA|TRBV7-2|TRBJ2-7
CASSPGTSYEQYF
TGTGCCAGCAGTCCCGGGACCTCTTACGAGCAGTACTTC
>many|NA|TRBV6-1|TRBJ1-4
CASTGAENEKLFF
TGTGCCAGCACGGGGGCGGAAAATGAAAAACTGTTTTTT
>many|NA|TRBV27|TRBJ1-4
CASSSDRSNEKLFF
TGTGCCAGCAGTTCGGACAGATCTAATGAAAAACTGTTTTTT
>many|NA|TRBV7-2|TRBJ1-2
CASSRTGVNYGYTF
TGTGCCAGCAGCCGGACTGGAGTAAACTATGGCTACACCTTC
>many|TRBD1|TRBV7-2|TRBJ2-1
CASSSLAMGQGDGQFF
TGTGCCAGCAGCTCCCTGGCGATGGGACAGGGGGACGGGCAGTTCTTC
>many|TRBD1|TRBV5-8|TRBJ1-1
CASLDRAKAATEAFF
TGTGCCAGCCTGGACAGGGCTAAGGCGGCCACTGAAGCTTTCTTT
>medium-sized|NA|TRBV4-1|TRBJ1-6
CASSQVGGGTPLHF
TGCGCCAGCAGCCAAGTCGGGGGGGGGACACCCCTCCACTTT
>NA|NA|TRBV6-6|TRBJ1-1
CASSYVRGRNTEAFF
TGTGCCAGCAGTTACGTCAGGGGCCGGAACACTGAAGCTTTCTTT
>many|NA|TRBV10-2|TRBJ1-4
CASSVSRAEKLFF
TGCGCCAGCAGTGTGAGCAGGGCTGAAAAACTGTTTTTT
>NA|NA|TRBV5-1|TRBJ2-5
CASSLGATSEETQYF
TGCGCCAGCAGCTTGGGCGCGACTAGTGAAGAGACCCAGTACTTC
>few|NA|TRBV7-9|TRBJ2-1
CARRERADNEQFF
TGTGCCAGACGGGAGAGGGCCGACAATGAGCAGTTCTTC
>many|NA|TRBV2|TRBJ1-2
CASILGGGVDGYTF
TGTGCCAGCATACTGGGGGGCGGAGTAGATGGCTACACCTTC
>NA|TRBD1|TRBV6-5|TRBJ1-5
CASSLSVTGNQPQHF
TGTGCCAGCAGTTTGTCCGTGACAGGGAATCAGCCCCAGCATTTT
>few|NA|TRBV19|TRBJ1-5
CASSISYGCDQPQHF
TGTGCCAGTAGTATTAGTTACGGGTGCGATCAGCCCCAGCATTTT
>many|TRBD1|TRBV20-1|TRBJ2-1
CSASRGQGGYNEQFF
TGCAGTGCTAGTCGGGGACAGGGGGGATACAATGAGCAGTTCTTC
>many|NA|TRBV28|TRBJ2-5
CASSSSGTHSGTQYF
TGTGCCAGCAGCTCCTCCGGGACCCACAGCGGGACCCAGTACTTC
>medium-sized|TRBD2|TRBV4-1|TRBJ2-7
CASSHAGTSSYEQYF
TGCGCCAGCAGCCATGCCGGGACTAGCTCCTACGAGCAGTACTTC
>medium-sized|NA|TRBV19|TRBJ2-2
CASLRRSGELFF
TGTGCCAGTCTTAGACGGTCCGGGGAGCTGTTTTTT
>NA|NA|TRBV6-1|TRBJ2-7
CASRVSGAGDQYF
TGTGCCAGCCGAGTTTCGGGGGCTGGGGATCAGTACTTC
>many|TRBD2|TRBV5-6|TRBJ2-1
CASTPGGGAGEQFF
TGTGCCAGCACCCCGGGGGGGGGGGCGGGTGAGCAGTTCTTC
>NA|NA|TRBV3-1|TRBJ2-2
CASSLSGGELFF
TGTGCCAGCAGCCTATCGGGCGGGGAGCTGTTTTTT
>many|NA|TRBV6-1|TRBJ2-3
CASLDPGSDTQYF
TGTGCCAGCTTGGACCCAGGATCAGATACGCAGTATTTT
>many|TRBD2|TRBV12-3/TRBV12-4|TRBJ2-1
CASSLASGIYNEQFF
TGTGCCAGCAGTTTGGCTAGCGGTATATACAATGAGCAGTTCTTC
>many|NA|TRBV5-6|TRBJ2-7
CASSFGSSYEQYF
TGTGCCAGCAGCTTCGGCAGCTCCTACGAGCAGTACTTC
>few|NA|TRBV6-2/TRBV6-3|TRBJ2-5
CASSYSSDGLVETQYF
TGTGCCAGCAGTTACTCGAGTGACGGGTTGGTGGAGACCCAGTACTTC
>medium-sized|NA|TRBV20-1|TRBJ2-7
CSARGKGGASSYEQYF
TGCAGTGCTAGAGGGAAAGGAGGGGCGAGTTCCTACGAGCAGTACTTC
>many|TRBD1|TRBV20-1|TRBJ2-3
CSARGTGESTQYF
TGCAGTGCTAGAGGGACAGGGGAAAGTACGCAGTATTTT
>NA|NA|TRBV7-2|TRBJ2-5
CASSLAGGLGEETQYF
TGTGCCAGCAGCTTAGCGGGGGGGCTAGGTGAGGAGACCCAGTACTTC
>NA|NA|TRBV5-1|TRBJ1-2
CASSLSPGTGSYTF
TGCGCCAGCAGCTTGAGTCCCGGGACGGGAAGCTACACCTTC
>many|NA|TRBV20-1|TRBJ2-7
CSARQVQELVQYF
TGCAGTGCTAGACAAGTACAGGAGCTGGTGCAGTACTTC
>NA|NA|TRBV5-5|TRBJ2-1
CASSLLAGVHEQFF
TGTGCCAGCAGCTTATTAGCTGGAGTACATGAGCAGTTTTTC
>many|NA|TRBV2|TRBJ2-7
CASSGRMGRDEQYF
TGTGCCAGCAGTGGCCGAATGGGCCGGGACGAGCAGTACTTC
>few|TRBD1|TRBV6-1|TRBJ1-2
CASRTGDYGYTF
TGTGCCAGCAGAACAGGGGACTATGGCTACACCTTC
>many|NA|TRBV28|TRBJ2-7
CASSSHLSGAYEQYF
TGTGCCAGCAGTTCCCACCTCTCAGGGGCCTACGAGCAGTACTTC
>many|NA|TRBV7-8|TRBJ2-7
CASSLAGRAGVLF
TGTGCCAGCAGCTTAGCAGGCCGGGCAGGAGTTTTGTTC
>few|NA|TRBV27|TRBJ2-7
CASSPAGAGPYEQYF
TGTGCCAGCAGTCCTGCAGGAGCCGGTCCCTACGAGCAGTACTTC
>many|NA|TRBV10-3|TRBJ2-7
CATTGSYEQYF
TGTGCCACCACGGGATCCTACGAGCAGTACTTC
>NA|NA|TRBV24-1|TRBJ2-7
CATSDEWGEQYF
TGTGCCACCAGCGATGAATGGGGCGAGCAGTACTTC
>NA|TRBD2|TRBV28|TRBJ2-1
CASSPTSGKRDSEQFF
TGTGCCAGCAGTCCGACCAGCGGGAAACGCGACAGTGAGCAGTTCTTC
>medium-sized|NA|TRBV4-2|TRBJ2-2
CASSQERLNTGELFF
TGTGCCAGCAGCCAAGAGAGACTTAACACCGGGGAGCTGTTTTTT
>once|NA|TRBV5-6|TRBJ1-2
CASSLADLNYGYTF
TGTGCCAGCAGCTTGGCAGACCTAAACTATGGCTACACCTTC
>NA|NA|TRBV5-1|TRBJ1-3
CASRWESGNTIYF
TGCGCCAGCAGGTGGGAGTCTGGAAACACCATATATTTT